This T cell receptor (beta chain) was captured in a study of Ad26.COV2.S vaccination and SARS-CoV-2 variants. Generated by immunoSEQ multiplex PCR, the TCRdb table keeps only in-frame clones and is missing some. The sample shows hundreds of thousands of clones, about nine tenths of them seen only once. The treatment: 15 to 20 received Ad26.COV2.S at low or high dose, single or two shots; about 5 received placebo; per-sample allocation not given. After the first vaccine or placebo injection, samples were drawn on day 63. CDR1 and CDR2 from the germline V gene are GTSNPN and SVGIG (reference sequence). V was trimmed by 0 bases and J by 2 bases, leaving 10 bases between them. There are 14 residues in the CDR3.

The clonotype was recovered from a person aged 18-65 years who received the Ad26.COV2.S COVID-19 vaccine or a placebo. Material: peripheral blood, obtained in a trial of Ad26.COV2.S vaccine versus placebo. The chain employs TRBV30 and TRBJ1-1, with D tentatively TRBD1 (6 bases). The CDR3 region is CAWSVLGANTEAFF. The CDR3 coding sequence is TGTGCCTGGAGTGTGTTGGGGGCTAACACTGAAGCTTTCTTT.